Detailed here is one TCR beta chain. What it binds is not known. The test was conducted at deep level. Sequenced by immunoSEQ multiplex PCR; TCRdb stores in-frame clones only, minus some. Of a few million clones in the sample, approximately 94% were seen once. The CDR3 covers 14 residues. Germline values: CDR1 SNHLY, CDR2 FYNNEI. Trimming pared 1 base from V and 5 bases from J, leaving 8 bases between. These data belong to a study of shared clonotypes between healthy human individuals. Study findings and constraints: The researchers took only blood, and tissue repertoires probably look different. Naive subsets, compared against memory subsets, generally had larger estimated richness values.

Sequences were obtained from naive CD4+ T cells sorted from blood. Stated subset: CD45RA+ positively selected. The TCR comes from a man aged 18 to 30 in good health. The chain is built from TRBV2 and TRBJ1-4; D is unclear. The CDR3 region is CASSEGGKNEKLFF. The CDR3 DNA follows: TGTGCCAGCAGTGAAGGTGGGAAAAATGAAAAACTGTTTTTT.